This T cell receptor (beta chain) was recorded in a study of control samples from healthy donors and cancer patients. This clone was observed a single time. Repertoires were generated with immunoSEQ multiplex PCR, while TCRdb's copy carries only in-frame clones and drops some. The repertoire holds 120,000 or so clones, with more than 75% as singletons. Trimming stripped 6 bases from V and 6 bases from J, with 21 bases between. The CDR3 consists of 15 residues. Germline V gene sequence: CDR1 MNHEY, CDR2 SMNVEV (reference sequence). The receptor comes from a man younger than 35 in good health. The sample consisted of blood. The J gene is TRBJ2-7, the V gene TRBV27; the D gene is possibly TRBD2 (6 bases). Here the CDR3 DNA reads TGTGCCAGCAGAGCGACTAGGGGAAACCTCTTCGAGCAGTACTTC. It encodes CASRATRGNLFEQYF.